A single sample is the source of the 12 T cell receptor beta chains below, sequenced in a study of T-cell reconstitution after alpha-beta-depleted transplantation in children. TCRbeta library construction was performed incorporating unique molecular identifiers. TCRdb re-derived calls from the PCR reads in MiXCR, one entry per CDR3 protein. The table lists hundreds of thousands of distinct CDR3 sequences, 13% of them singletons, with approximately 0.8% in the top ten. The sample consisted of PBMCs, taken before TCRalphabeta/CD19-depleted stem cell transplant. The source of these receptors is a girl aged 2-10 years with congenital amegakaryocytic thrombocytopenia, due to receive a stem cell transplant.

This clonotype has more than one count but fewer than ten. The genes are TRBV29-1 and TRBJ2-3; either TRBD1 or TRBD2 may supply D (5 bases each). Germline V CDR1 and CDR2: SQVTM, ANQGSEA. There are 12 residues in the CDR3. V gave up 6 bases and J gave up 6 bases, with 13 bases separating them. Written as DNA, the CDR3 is TGCAGCGTGGTGGGACCTCCGGATACGCAGTATTTT. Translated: CSVVGPPDTQYF.

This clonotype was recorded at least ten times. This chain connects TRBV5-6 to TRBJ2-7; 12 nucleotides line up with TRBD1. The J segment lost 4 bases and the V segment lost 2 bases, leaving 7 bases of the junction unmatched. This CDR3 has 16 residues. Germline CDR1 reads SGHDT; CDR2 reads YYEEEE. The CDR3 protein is CASSLLPGQGAYEQYF. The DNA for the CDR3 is TGTGCCAGCAGCTTACTCCCGGGACAGGGGGCGTACGAGCAGTACTTC.

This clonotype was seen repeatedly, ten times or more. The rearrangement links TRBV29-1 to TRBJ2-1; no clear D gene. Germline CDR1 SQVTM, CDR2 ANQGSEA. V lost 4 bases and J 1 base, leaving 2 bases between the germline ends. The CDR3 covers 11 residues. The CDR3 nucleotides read TGCAGCGTTGGTTCCTACAATGAGCAGTTCTTC. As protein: CSVGSYNEQFF.

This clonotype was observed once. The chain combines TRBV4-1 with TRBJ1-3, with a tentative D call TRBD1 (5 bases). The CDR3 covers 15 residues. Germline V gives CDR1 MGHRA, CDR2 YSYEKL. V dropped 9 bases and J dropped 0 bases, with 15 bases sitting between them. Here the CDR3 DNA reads TGCGCCAGTGCGCAGGGAGGGAGCTCTGGAAACACCATATATTTT. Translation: CASAQGGSSGNTIYF.

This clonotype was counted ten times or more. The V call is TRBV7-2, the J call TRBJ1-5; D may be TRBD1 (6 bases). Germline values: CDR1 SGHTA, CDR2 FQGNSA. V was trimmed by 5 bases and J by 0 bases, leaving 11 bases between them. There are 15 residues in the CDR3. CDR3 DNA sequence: TGTGCCAGCAGCGGACAGAGAAATAGCAATCAGCCCCAGCATTTT. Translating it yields CASSGQRNSNQPQHF.

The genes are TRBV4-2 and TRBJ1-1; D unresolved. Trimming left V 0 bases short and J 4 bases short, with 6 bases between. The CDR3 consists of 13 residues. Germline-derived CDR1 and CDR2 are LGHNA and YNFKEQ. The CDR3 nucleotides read TGTGCCAGCAGCCAAGATGCGAGCACTGAAGCTTTCTTT. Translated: CASSQDASTEAFF.

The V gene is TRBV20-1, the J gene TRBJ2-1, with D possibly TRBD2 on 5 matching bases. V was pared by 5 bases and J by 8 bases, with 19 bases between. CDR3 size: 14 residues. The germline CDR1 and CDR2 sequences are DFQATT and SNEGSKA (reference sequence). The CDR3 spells CSALAEAFLDEQFF. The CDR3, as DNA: TGCAGTGCTCTCGCGGAGGCTTTTTTGGATGAGCAGTTCTTC.

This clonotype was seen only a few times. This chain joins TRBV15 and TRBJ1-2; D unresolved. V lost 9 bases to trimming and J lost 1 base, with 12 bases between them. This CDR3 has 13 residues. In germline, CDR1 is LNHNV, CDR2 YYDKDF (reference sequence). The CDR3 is CATAGYSNYGYTF. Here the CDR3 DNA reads TGTGCCACAGCGGGGTACAGTAACTATGGCTACACCTTC.

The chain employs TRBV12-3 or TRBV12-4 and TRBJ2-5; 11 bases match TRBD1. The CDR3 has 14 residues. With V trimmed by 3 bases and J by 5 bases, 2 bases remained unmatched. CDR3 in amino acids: CASSFGDRGETQYF. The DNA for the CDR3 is TGTGCCAGCAGTTTTGGGGACAGGGGGGAGACCCAGTACTTC.

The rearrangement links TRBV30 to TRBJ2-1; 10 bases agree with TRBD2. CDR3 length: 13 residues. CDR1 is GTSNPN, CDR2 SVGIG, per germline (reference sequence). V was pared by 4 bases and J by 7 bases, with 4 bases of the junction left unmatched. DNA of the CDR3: TGTGCCTGGACTAGCGGGAGTATTAATGAGCAGTTCTTC. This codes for CAWTSGSINEQFF.

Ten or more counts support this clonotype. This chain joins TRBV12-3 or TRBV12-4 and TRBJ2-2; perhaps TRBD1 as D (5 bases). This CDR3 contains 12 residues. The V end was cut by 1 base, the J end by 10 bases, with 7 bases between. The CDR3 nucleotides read TGTGCCAGCAGTTTAGAAGGGGTGGAGCTGTTTTTT. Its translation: CASSLEGVELFF.

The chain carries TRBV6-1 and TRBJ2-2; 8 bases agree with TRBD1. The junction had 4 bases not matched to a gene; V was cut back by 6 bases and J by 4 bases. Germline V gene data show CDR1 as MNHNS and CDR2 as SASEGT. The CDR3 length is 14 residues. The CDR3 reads CASSGQGGTGELFF. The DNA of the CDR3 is TGTGCCAGCAGCGGACAGGGTGGCACCGGGGAGCTGTTTTTT.